These T cell receptor beta chains were read from a single sample in a study of blood T cell repertoires in COVID-19. Sequenced by immunoSEQ multiplex PCR; TCRdb stores in-frame clones only, minus some. The sample has a few hundred thousand clones, about 85% seen once. The sample was PBMCs or T cells enriched from blood (not recorded which). These receptor sequences come from a woman aged 45-65 years who had been exposed to COVID-19. Both conserved end residues are part of each CDR3. The order of the fields is D gene, V gene, J gene, clone size, CDR3 length, CDR3 protein, CDR3 DNA. A D gene is named only where the DNA matches it firmly. Where a row states a size, it is once, few, many or the class of an expanded clone; other rows omit it.

>-|TRBV30|TRBJ2-7|-|13
CAWAGDIAVEQYF
TGTGCCTGGGCCGGGGACATCGCAGTCGAGCAGTACTTC
>-|TRBV10-3|TRBJ2-1|-|15
CAISEWDSSNNEQFF
TGTGCCATCAGTGAGTGGGACTCGAGCAACAATGAGCAGTTCTTC
>-|TRBV5-5|TRBJ1-1|-|16
CASSGTPRVGNTEAFF
TGTGCCAGCAGCGGGACTCCCCGGGTGGGGAACACTGAAGCTTTCTTT
>-|TRBV9|TRBJ1-2|-|13
CASSVGVTYGYTF
TGTGCCAGCAGCGTAGGCGTCACCTATGGCTACACCTTC
>-|TRBV10-3|TRBJ2-1|-|19
CAISESGTQAGQAYNEQFF
TGTGCCATCAGTGAGTCCGGAACTCAGGCGGGCCAAGCCTACAATGAGCAGTTCTTC
>-|TRBV5-4|TRBJ2-2|few|15
CASSFGGASTGELFF
TGTGCCAGCAGCTTTGGGGGGGCATCAACCGGGGAGCTGTTTTTT
>TRBD1|TRBV13|TRBJ1-2|-|16
CASSFTGGQGSYGYTF
TGTGCCAGCAGCTTTACGGGAGGACAGGGGAGCTATGGCTACACCTTC
>TRBD2|TRBV5-1|TRBJ2-7|-|18
CASSLGASGPYSSYEQYF
TGCGCCAGCAGCTTGGGGGCTAGCGGGCCCTATAGCTCCTACGAGCAGTACTTC
>-|TRBV29-1|TRBJ2-7|-|15
CSVEGRAGASYEQYF
TGCAGCGTTGAAGGTAGGGCTGGGGCCTCCTACGAGCAGTACTTC
>-|TRBV5-6|TRBJ1-2|-|13
CASSPIRGSGYTF
TGTGCCAGCAGCCCCATTCGGGGTAGTGGCTACACCTTC
>TRBD1|TRBV18|TRBJ1-2|few|13
CASSPTGGYGYTF
TGTGCCAGCTCACCGACAGGGGGCTATGGCTACACCTTC
>TRBD1|TRBV6-1|TRBJ1-1|few|16
CASSEPLGQGVTEAFF
TGTGCCAGCAGTGAACCCTTGGGGCAGGGGGTCACTGAAGCTTTCTTT
>-|TRBV3-1/TRBV3-2|TRBJ2-5|once|16
CASSPQRTPRGETQYF
TGTGCCAGCAGCCCCCAAAGGACCCCTAGGGGAGAGACCCAGTACTTC
>TRBD2|TRBV24-1|TRBJ2-1|-|14
CATRASGGRNEQFF
TGTGCCACCAGAGCTAGCGGCGGGCGCAATGAGCAGTTCTTC
>TRBD1|TRBV18|TRBJ2-2|-|15
CASSPGQGNTGELFF
TGTGCCAGCTCACCCGGACAGGGGAACACCGGGGAGCTGTTTTTT
>-|TRBV7-9|TRBJ1-6|-|15
CASSLEATGRSPLHF
TGTGCCAGCAGCTTAGAGGCCACAGGCCGGTCACCCCTCCACTTT
>-|TRBV10-1|TRBJ1-5|once|12
CASSEEGQPQHF
TGCGCCAGCAGTGAGGAGGGACAGCCCCAGCATTTT
>-|TRBV5-1|TRBJ2-3|few|13
CASSLRLEDTQYF
TGCGCCAGCAGCTTGAGACTGGAAGATACGCAGTATTTT